Listed here is a single T cell receptor (beta chain). This sample is drawn from a study of blood T cell repertoires in COVID-19. Study context: Material from acute and convalescent COVID-19 was sourced from the United States, Italy and Spain. PBMCs, B-cell-depleted T cells, or T cells were the source of the cDNA or gDNA that made up the material.

Germline V gene lookup returns CDR1 MNHEY and CDR2 SVGEGT. This CDR3 comprises 15 residues. Trimming took 8 bases from V and 8 from J; bases not matched to a gene: 13. Original data processing: The assay estimated nucleated cells by amplifying reference gene primers. Method: immunoSEQ multiplex PCR; TCRdb's copy keeps in-frame clones and lacks some. That table gives V, J and clone size, and the DNA gave D and trimming. The repertoire has around 200,000 clones, about 83% of them found once; the top ten carry under 3.5%. Sequencing input: peripheral blood. The receptor was derived from a man in his forties or fifties with active or convalescent COVID-19. J is TRBJ1-2 and V is TRBV6-2 or TRBV6-3; 11 nucleotides agree with TRBD1. The chain's CDR3 is CASGRTGGNNGGYTF. The CDR3 nucleotides are TGTGCCAGCGGCCGGACAGGGGGCAATAATGGAGGCTACACCTTC.